The clone carrying this T cell receptor beta chain has only one observation. This sample was included in a study of blood T cell repertoires in COVID-19. The CDR3 runs 17 residues. The V and J ends lost 5 bases and 0 bases respectively, with 17 bases between them. Germline CDR1 SGHVS, CDR2 FQNEAQ. Sequencing was performed with immunoSEQ multiplex PCR; in TCRdb, only in-frame clones are kept and a portion is missing. The profile shows 65,000 to 70,000 clones, just over 85% of them singletons. This sequence originates from a man aged 45 to 65 with acute or convalescent COVID-19. The sample taken for sequencing was peripheral blood. The chain carries TRBV7-8 and TRBJ1-3; tentatively, D is TRBD1 (6 bases). CDR3 DNA sequence: TGTGCCAGCAGCCCCAGGGACACCTATGCCTCTGGAAACACCATATATTTT. It encodes CASSPRDTYASGNTIYF.